These 16 T cell receptor beta chains share one sample of origin, sequenced in a study of spatial heterogeneity in lung cancer. General study points: Expanded intratumoral alpha and beta TCR counts tracked tumor mutation counts.

These receptors are not linked to any known antigen. Time point reported: sample taken at primary tumor resection. TCRdb fed the 5' RACE reads into MiXCR, producing one record per CDR3 protein. The profile covers roughly 4,600 distinct CDR3 sequences, with 8.4% appearing a single time and roughly 31% taken by the ten largest. The sample was lung tumor tissue, taken at surgery. The receptors come from a male donor with early-stage non-small cell lung cancer.

This clonotype is classed as large (0.1 to 1%). V and J are TRBV28 and TRBJ2-5, with 7 bases aligning to TRBD1. With 5 bases clipped from V and 5 bases from J, the junction kept 14 bases outside the gene matches. The CDR3 loop spans 16 amino acids. Germline V gene lookup returns CDR1 MDHEN and CDR2 SYDVKM. This CDR3 reads CASSQGGLGAGETQYF. Here the CDR3 DNA reads TGTGCCAGCAGTCAAGGGGGCCTGGGGGCCGGGGAGACCCAGTACTTC.

The table lists this clonotype with many counts. The chain couples TRBV28 to TRBJ2-5; D is undetermined. CDR1 is MDHEN and CDR2 is SYDVKM in the germline V gene. The germline V and J ends were trimmed by 7 bases and 1 base, with 13 bases remaining between them. There are 14 residues in the CDR3. This CDR3 is CASIETASQETQYF. CDR3 coding DNA: TGTGCCAGCATCGAGACGGCAAGCCAAGAGACCCAGTACTTC.

In this sample, this clonotype turned up many times. The chain uses TRBV2 and TRBJ2-2; D is perhaps TRBD2 (5 bases). V was cut by 6 bases and J by 4 bases, with 12 bases left in between. The CDR3 is made up of 14 amino acids. Germline lookup yields CDR1 SNHLY and CDR2 FYNNEI. As DNA, the CDR3 is TGTGCCAGCAGGGAGACGAGGGCCACCGGGGAGCTGTTTTTT. This translates into CASRETRATGELFF.

This clonotype is termed medium-sized. The chain employs TRBV25-1 and TRBJ2-3; D is ambiguous. The germline V and J ends were trimmed by 8 bases and 3 bases, with 6 bases remaining between them. Germline V gene lookup returns CDR1 MGHDK and CDR2 SYGVNS. The CDR3 sequence is 11 residues long. The CDR3 is CASGRTDTQYF. CDR3 DNA sequence: TGTGCCAGCGGTAGGACAGATACGCAGTATTTT.

This clonotype is medium-sized within its sample. The chain links TRBV7-8 to TRBJ1-5; TRBD1 might be the D (6 bases). This CDR3 is 12 amino acids long. V was clipped by 4 bases and J by 11 bases, with 12 bases between them. Germline CDR1 and CDR2: SGHVS and FQNEAQ. CDR3 bases: TGTGCCAGCAGCTCCCTTGACAGGACCCAGCATTTT. Protein: CASSSLDRTQHF.

The table lists this clonotype with many counts. The rearrangement uses TRBV7-9 and TRBJ1-2; D gene uncertain. This CDR3 contains 12 residues. Germline lookup yields CDR1 SEHNR and CDR2 FQNEAQ (reference sequence). Trimming left V 10 bases short and J 4 bases short, with 13 bases between. CDR3 coding DNA: TGTGCCATTAGGCCCCTTAGCTATGGCTACACCTTC. This translates into CAIRPLSYGYTF.

In its sample, this clonotype ranks as medium-sized. The genes are TRBV12-3 or TRBV12-4 and TRBJ2-7; D is unresolved. V lost 1 base and J 6 bases, leaving 4 bases between the germline ends. The CDR3 is made up of 11 amino acids. The CDR3 region is CASSLGLEQYF. The CDR3 DNA reads as TGTGCCAGCAGTTTAGGGCTCGAGCAGTACTTC.

In its sample, this clonotype is large. The CDR3 is CATSRDNSGQPQHF. CDR3 DNA sequence: TGTGCCACCAGCAGAGACAACTCAGGTCAGCCCCAGCATTTT. This chain joins TRBV15 and TRBJ1-5, with no clear D. Germline V gene lookup returns CDR1 LNHNV and CDR2 YYDKDF (reference sequence). The V end was cut by 0 bases, the J end by 6 bases, with 9 bases between. CDR3 length: 14 residues. Full variable domain (rest looked up from reference TRBV15 and TRBJ1-5): DAMVIQNPRYQVTQFGKPVTLSCSQTLNHNVMYWYQQKSSQAPKLLFHYYDKDFNNEADTPDNFQSRRPNTSFCFLDIRSPGLGDTAMYLCATSRDNSGQPQHFGDGTRLSIL.

The chain is built from TRBV7-2 and TRBJ2-5, with D maybe TRBD1 (6 bases). The V end lost 4 bases, the J end lost 5 bases, and 17 bases lay between the germline ends. CDR3 length: 15 amino acids. Germline V gene data show CDR1 as SGHTA and CDR2 as FQGNSA. CDR3 DNA sequence: TGTGCCAGCAGCTCCCGAAGGTCCCAGGGGGAGACCCAGTACTTC. It codes for CASSSRRSQGETQYF.

This clonotype was seen many times. The V gene is TRBV6-5, the J gene TRBJ2-1; 9 bases line up with TRBD1. Germline trimming cut 5 bases from V and 7 bases from J; bases unmatched to any gene: 6. This CDR3 is built from 14 residues. Germline V lookup: CDR1 MNHEY, CDR2 SVGAGI. The CDR3 reads CASSQQGATNEQFF. Written as DNA, the CDR3 is TGTGCCAGCAGTCAACAGGGGGCAACGAATGAGCAGTTCTTC.

This clonotype counts as medium-sized. The chain links TRBV28 to TRBJ2-7, with D hard to call. The germline V gene encodes CDR1 MDHEN and CDR2 SYDVKM. Trimming left V 3 bases short and J 3 bases short, with 9 bases between. The CDR3 consists of 13 residues. The CDR3 is CASSFRLIYEQYF. The DNA for the CDR3 is TGTGCCAGCAGTTTTCGGCTCATCTACGAGCAGTACTTC. Supplemented by reference TRBV28 and TRBJ2-7, the full variable domain reads DVKVTQSSRYLVKRTGEKVFLECVQDMDHENMFWYRQDPGLGLRLIYFSYDVKMKEKGDIPEGYSVSREKKERFSLILESASTNQTSMYLCASSFRLIYEQYFGPGTRLTVT.

By sample fraction, this clonotype is medium-sized. V is TRBV5-1 and J is TRBJ2-1, with 8 bases aligning to TRBD2. The CDR3 is made up of 16 amino acids. The trim removed 1 base at V and 6 bases at J, leaving 9 bases unmatched. Germline assignment: CDR1 SGHRS and CDR2 YFSETQ. The CDR3 spells CASSLLGSGAGNEQFF. In DNA, the CDR3 is TGCGCCAGCAGCTTGTTAGGTAGCGGGGCCGGCAATGAGCAGTTCTTC.

This clonotype was detected ten times or more. The chain recombines TRBV5-4 with TRBJ1-5; TRBD1 aligns across 8 bases. The junction had 6 bases not matched to a gene; V was cut back by 2 bases and J by 5 bases. Germline CDR1 SGHNT, CDR2 YYREEE (reference sequence). CDR3 length: 15 amino acids. CDR3 DNA: TGTGCCAGCAGCTTCGGTACAGGGGGTGATCAGCCCCAGCATTTT. It codes for CASSFGTGGDQPQHF.

The sample holds a few counts of this clonotype. As DNA, the CDR3 is TGTGCCAGCAGCCAAGAAGTAGCGGGGGAGCAGTACTTC. Protein sequence: CASSQEVAGEQYF. V is TRBV3-2 and J is TRBJ2-7; TRBD2 is the table's D call and was not checked against the DNA. TRBV3-2 is classified as a pseudogene. The CDR3 sequence is 13 residues long.

Judged by abundance, this clonotype is medium-sized. The CDR3 region has the DNA TGTGCCAGCTATCCTGGACAGGGGTCCCACGAGCAGTACTTC. Translation gives CASYPGQGSHEQYF. V is TRBV5-8 and J is TRBJ2-7; 9 bases agree with TRBD1. V was pared by 7 bases and J by 5 bases, with 10 bases of the junction left unmatched. The CDR3 runs to 14 residues. Germline V gene lookup returns CDR1 SGHTS and CDR2 YDEGEE.

By its share, this clonotype is medium-sized. This rearrangement joins TRBV9 to TRBJ1-6, with 9 bases identical to TRBD1. The ends lost 3 bases at V and 16 bases at J; junction bases unmatched: 20. This CDR3 is 17 amino acids long. Per the germline V gene, CDR1 is SGDLS and CDR2 is YYNGEE. The CDR3, as DNA: TGTGCCAGCAGCGCACGTAGTGGGAATTGGGGACAGGGAGGTCTCCACTTT. Translated, it gives CASSARSGNWGQGGLHF.